This T cell receptor beta chain was sequenced in a study of blood T cell repertoires in COVID-19. For the study at large: Sources were T cells, B-cell-depleted T cells, or PBMCs; the material itself was cDNA or gDNA.

The CDR3 totals 18 residues. Germline V gene sequence: CDR1 SGHAT, CDR2 FQNNGV. V was shortened by 5 bases and J by 0 bases, with 17 bases between the two germline ends. TCRdb's table, derived via immunoSEQ multiplex PCR, lists solely in-frame clones and lacks some. The sample shows roughly 300,000 clones, over 75% of them seen only once. The clonotype originates from a man between 25 and 39 years old who had recovered from COVID-19. This chain links TRBV11-2 with TRBJ2-6; D perhaps matches TRBD1 (6 bases). Sequencing was performed on PBMCs or T cells enriched from blood (not recorded which). The CDR3 loop is CASSVTQGSNSGANVLTF. The CDR3 coding sequence is TGTGCCAGCAGCGTAACACAGGGTTCCAACTCTGGGGCCAACGTCCTGACTTTC.